This entry lists 23 T cell receptor beta chains sequenced from one sample in a study of a mutant IDH1 vaccine in newly diagnosed glioma. Sequencing used immunoSEQ multiplex PCR; TCRdb keeps in-frame clones, though not all of them. The top ten clones hold around 3.9% of a sample with roughly 52,000 clones, roughly 84% of them seen once. For these receptors, no antigen is known. Documented time point: week 35, safety follow-up. One vaccine dose held 300 ug of mutant IDH1 20-mer peptide and came with topical imiquimod. The sample in question was PBMCs, obtained from a glioma patient whose treatment included an IDH1 peptide vaccine. These receptors all come from a woman aged 18-35 years with glioma.

The chain recombines TRBV4-1 with TRBJ1-1; 9 nucleotides agree with TRBD1. The CDR3 runs 17 residues. V lost 4 bases to trimming and J lost 1 base; unmatched junction nucleotides: 10. CDR1 MGHRA and CDR2 YSYEKL come from the germline V gene. The CDR3 nucleotides are TGCGCCAGCAGCCTAGGGGACAGGGCCGGATGGAACACTGAAGCTTTCTTT. Translated, it gives CASSLGDRAGWNTEAFF.

The rearrangement links TRBV5-6 to TRBJ2-7, with D tentatively TRBD2 (6 bases). Trimming pared 3 bases from V and 0 bases from J, leaving 10 bases between. The CDR3 contains 14 residues. CDR1 SGHDT and CDR2 YYEEEE come from the germline V gene. The CDR3 coding sequence is TGTGCCAGCAGCTGGGCGGGAAGCTCCTACGAGCAGTACTTC. Translated, it gives CASSWAGSSYEQYF.

This rearrangement joins TRBV2 to TRBJ1-3; 7 bases map to TRBD1. Germline assignment: CDR1 SNHLY and CDR2 FYNNEI. With 6 bases clipped from V and 0 bases from J, the junction kept 2 bases outside the gene matches. This CDR3 region has 14 residues. CDR3 sequence: CASRDRSSGNTIYF. In DNA form, the CDR3 reads TGTGCCAGCAGGGACAGGAGCTCTGGAAACACCATATATTTT. The variable domain in full, completed from reference TRBV2 and TRBJ1-3, reads EPEVTQTPSHQVTQMGQEVILRCVPISNHLYFYWYRQILGQKVEFLVSFYNNEISEKSEIFDDQFSVERPDGSNFTLKIRSTKLEDSAMYFCASRDRSSGNTIYFGEGSWLTVV.

The DNA of the CDR3 is TGTGCCAGCAGCTTAGATGATTGGGGGGGCGCAGAGACCCAGTACTTC. Protein: CASSLDDWGGAETQYF. The chain recombines TRBV11-3 with TRBJ2-5; D possibly corresponds to TRBD2 (7 bases). The CDR3 runs to 16 residues. V shed 0 bases and J shed 4 bases, with 15 bases lying between them. Germline V lookup: CDR1 SGHNT, CDR2 YENEEA.

This clone has only a few counts. V and J are TRBV5-4 and TRBJ1-1; 9 bases are a match to TRBD1. Per germline, CDR1 SGHNT and CDR2 YYREEE (reference sequence). With 2 bases clipped from V and 4 bases from J, the junction kept 6 bases outside the gene matches. CDR3 size: 15 residues. CDR3 protein: CASSFPQGAGTEAFF. The CDR3 coding sequence is TGTGCCAGCAGCTTCCCACAGGGGGCGGGCACTGAAGCTTTCTTT.

V usage is TRBV4-1 and J usage is TRBJ2-1, with 13 bases lining up with TRBD2. There are 17 residues in the CDR3. CDR1 MGHRA and CDR2 YSYEKL come from the germline V gene. V trimming: 4 bases; J trimming: 3 bases; junction bases outside the gene matches: 6. The CDR3 DNA follows: TGCGCCAGCAGCCCGCCGGGACTAGCGGGGATCTACAATGAGCAGTTCTTC. It specifies CASSPPGLAGIYNEQFF.

The chain couples TRBV6-5 to TRBJ2-5; 7 nucleotides line up with TRBD2. The junction had 11 bases not matched to a gene; V was cut back by 2 bases and J by 5 bases. Germline CDR1 reads MNHEY; CDR2 reads SVGAGI. The CDR3 covers 16 residues. The CDR3 loop reads CASSYLRPTSSETQYF. Written as DNA, the CDR3 is TGTGCCAGCAGTTACCTACGACCGACTAGCTCGGAGACCCAGTACTTC.

V gene TRBV5-1 combines with J gene TRBJ1-2, with a weak D call TRBD1 (5 bases). V lost 0 bases and J 9 bases, leaving 9 bases between the germline ends. The germline gives CDR1 SGHRS, CDR2 YFSETQ. CDR3 length equals 12 residues. As DNA, the CDR3 is TGCGCCAGCAGCTTGGTAGGGGAAAGCTACACCTTC. This encodes CASSLVGESYTF.

The chain uses TRBV27 and TRBJ2-7; perhaps TRBD2 as D (6 bases). CDR1 is MNHEY, CDR2 SMNVEV, per germline (reference sequence). Trimming left V 0 bases short and J 2 bases short, with 11 bases between. The CDR3 has 15 residues. Here the CDR3 reads CASSLSPSAPYEQYF. The CDR3 DNA reads as TGTGCCAGCAGTTTATCGCCTAGCGCGCCCTACGAGCAGTACTTC.

The chain couples TRBV11-3 to TRBJ2-2; 14 nucleotides match TRBD2. Unmatched junction bases numbered 12, after V lost 5 bases and J lost 1 base. This CDR3 is built from 20 residues. CDR1 and CDR2 (germline): SGHNT, YENEEA. The CDR3 DNA is TGTGCCAGCAGCCCCGCGGGTTGGACTAGCGGGGGGCAGAACACCGGGGAGCTGTTTTTT. It translates to CASSPAGWTSGGQNTGELFF.

The chain is built from TRBV28 and TRBJ1-4; no clear D gene. Germline values: CDR1 MDHEN, CDR2 SYDVKM. The germline V and J ends were trimmed by 2 bases and 0 bases, with 7 bases remaining between them. The CDR3 has 15 residues. For the CDR3, the DNA is TGTGCCAGCAGTTTAGGAGGCCCAACTAATGAAAAACTGTTTTTT. It encodes CASSLGGPTNEKLFF.

The V gene is TRBV10-3, the J gene TRBJ1-3; no definite D call. The CDR3 is 16 amino acids. Germline CDR1 is ENHRY and CDR2 is SYGVKD. V lost 6 bases to trimming and J lost 8 bases, with 23 bases between them. The CDR3 DNA reads as TGTGCCATCAGCCTGATTCAGGTGGGTCTCTTGGACACCATATATTTT. Translated: CAISLIQVGLLDTIYF.

This clone appeared once. V gene TRBV29-1 combines with J gene TRBJ2-7; D is unresolved. The CDR3 spans 13 residues. In germline, CDR1 is SQVTM, CDR2 ANQGSEA. V dropped 6 bases and J dropped 3 bases, with 15 bases sitting between them. The CDR3: CSVQTTLDYEQYF. The DNA of the CDR3 is TGCAGCGTCCAGACAACTTTGGACTACGAGCAGTACTTC.

V usage is TRBV2 and J usage is TRBJ1-1; maybe TRBD1 (5 bases). Trimming took off 8 bases at V and 6 bases at J, with 19 bases between the two ends. The length of the CDR3 is 14 residues. The germline V gene has CDR1 SNHLY and CDR2 FYNNEI. Here the CDR3 reads CASGKTVLSSEAFF. DNA for the CDR3: TGTGCCAGCGGCAAGACAGTGCTTTCCTCTGAAGCTTTCTTT.

The V and J genes are TRBV5-1 and TRBJ2-1; the match to TRBD2 covers 10 bases. Looked up from germline, CDR1 is SGHRS and CDR2 is YFSETQ. V was clipped by 3 bases and J by 7 bases; unmatched bases: 4. CDR3 length: 14 residues. CDR3 amino acids: CASSSSGGLNEQFF. The CDR3 DNA reads as TGCGCCAGCAGCTCTAGCGGGGGCCTTAATGAGCAGTTCTTC.

The chain employs TRBV12-5 and TRBJ2-7; 8 nucleotides line up with TRBD2. The V segment lost 4 bases and the J segment 6 bases; nucleotides outside the gene matches: 11. The CDR3 contains 15 residues. Germline V gene lookup returns CDR1 LGHNT and CDR2 FRNRAP. The CDR3 protein is CASGWTSRTYGEQYF. In DNA, the CDR3 is TGTGCTAGTGGTTGGACTAGCCGGACCTACGGCGAGCAGTACTTC.

This chain connects TRBV5-6 to TRBJ1-1; TRBD1 aligns across 8 bases. The CDR3 loop spans 15 amino acids. V dropped 5 bases and J dropped 1; count of bases not matched to a gene: 7. CDR1 SGHDT and CDR2 YYEEEE come from the germline V gene. Written as DNA, the CDR3 is TGTGCCAGCAGTGCATTGGACAGGGCGAACACTGAAGCTTTCTTT. Translating it yields CASSALDRANTEAFF.

The chain uses TRBV6-1 and TRBJ1-1; 7 bases match TRBD1. This CDR3 comprises 14 residues. Germline values: CDR1 MNHNS, CDR2 SASEGT. V trimming: 6 bases; J trimming: 3 bases; junction bases outside the gene matches: 7. The CDR3 coding sequence is TGTGCCAGCAGCTACAGGGGAGTCGACACTGAAGCTTTCTTT. Translated, it gives CASSYRGVDTEAFF.

As to this clone: One end of the junction fails to match germline, which may point to a read error. The chain employs TRBV29-1 and TRBJ2-7, with 10 bases matching TRBD2. The CDR3 length is 15 residues. The germline gives CDR1 SQVTM, CDR2 ANQGSEA. The CDR3 sequence is CSVEDVASGGYERYF. CDR3 bases: TGCAGCGTTGAAGATGTCGCTAGCGGGGGTTACGAGCGGTACTTC.

The chain has TRBV7-9 and TRBJ2-6, with 7 bases lining up with TRBD1. The junction had 3 bases not matched to a gene; V was cut back by 5 bases and J by 2 bases. The CDR3 is 15 amino acids. Germline assignment: CDR1 SEHNR and CDR2 FQNEAQ (reference sequence). The CDR3 DNA follows: TGTGCCAGCAGCCTAACAGGGGCTGGGGCCAACGTCCTGACTTTC. As protein: CASSLTGAGANVLTF.

This clone has more than one count but fewer than ten. The chain carries TRBV10-2 and TRBJ1-1, with 10 positions matching TRBD1. J was trimmed by 6 bases and V by 6 bases; bases with no gene match: 16. The CDR3 sequence is 17 residues long. Germline V gene data show CDR1 as WSHSY and CDR2 as SAAADI. This CDR3 reads CASRRGGTGALRAEAFF. The DNA for the CDR3 is TGCGCCAGCAGGAGGGGGGGGACAGGGGCCCTAAGGGCTGAAGCTTTCTTT.

The chain recombines TRBV23-1 with TRBJ1-5; 9 bases match TRBD1. TRBV23-1 qualifies as an ORF whose function is uncertain. V gave up 4 bases and J gave up 3 bases; unmatched junction bases: 7. The CDR3 is made up of 16 amino acids. CDR3 sequence reads: CASSPQGQGHNQPQHF. The CDR3 bases are TGCGCCAGCAGTCCCCAGGGACAGGGCCACAATCAGCCCCAGCATTTT.

In this sample, this clone turned up a few times. The V and J genes are TRBV30 and TRBJ1-1; perhaps TRBD1 as D (6 bases). Trimming removed 5 bases at V and 1 base at J, with 11 bases between. The CDR3 extends over 13 amino acids. Germline V lookup: CDR1 GTSNPN, CDR2 SVGIG (reference sequence). The CDR3 nucleotides are TGTGCCTGGGCGGAGGGGGGGAACACTGAAGCTTTCTTT. It encodes CAWAEGGNTEAFF.